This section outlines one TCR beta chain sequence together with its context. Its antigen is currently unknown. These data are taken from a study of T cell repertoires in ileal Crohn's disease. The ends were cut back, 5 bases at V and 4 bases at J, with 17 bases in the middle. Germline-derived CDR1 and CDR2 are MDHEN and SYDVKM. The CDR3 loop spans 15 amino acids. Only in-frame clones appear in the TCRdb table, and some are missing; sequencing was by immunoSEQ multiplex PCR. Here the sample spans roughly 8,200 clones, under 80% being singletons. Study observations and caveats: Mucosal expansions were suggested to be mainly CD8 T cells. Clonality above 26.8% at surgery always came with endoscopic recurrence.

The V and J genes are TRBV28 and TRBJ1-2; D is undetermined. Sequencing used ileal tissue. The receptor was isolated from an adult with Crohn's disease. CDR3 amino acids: CASSVSDGDLYGYTF. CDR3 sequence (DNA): TGTGCCAGCAGTGTATCGGACGGGGATCTCTATGGCTACACCTTC.